Each of the 32 T cell receptor beta chains below was sequenced from the same sample in a study of OX40 agonist ivuxolimab in advanced cancers. The data were produced by immunoSEQ multiplex PCR, yet TCRdb's version contains in-frame clones alone and is incomplete. This repertoire shows 60,000 to 75,000 clones, less than 90% found once; its top ten account for approximately 7.9%. The sample in question was CD4+ or CD8+ T cells sorted from blood, obtained in a trial of the OX40 agonist ivuxolimab. Receptor source: an adult with an advanced solid tumor such as melanoma, head and neck, liver or kidney cancer.

The rearrangement links TRBV6-5 to TRBJ2-7, with D possibly being TRBD2 (5 bases). Between the trimmed V and J ends, which lost 0 bases and 6 bases, there was a span of 6 bases. Germline CDR1 reads MNHEY; CDR2 reads SVGAGI. This CDR3 has 12 amino acids. DNA for the CDR3: TGTGCCAGCAGTTACTCCGGGGTCGAGCAGTACTTC. This gives the protein CASSYSGVEQYF.

This sequence joins TRBV6-6 and TRBJ1-1; TRBD1 is a possible D gene (5 bases). Trimming cost V 6 bases and J 10 bases, with 18 bases left between them. The CDR3 contains 13 residues. CDR1 MNHNY and CDR2 SVGAGI come from the germline V gene (reference sequence). In DNA, the CDR3 is TGTGCCAGCAGGGGCCCGGGACTCCTGGGAGCTTTCTTT. It is translated as CASRGPGLLGAFF.

This chain links TRBV7-9 with TRBJ1-1, with no clear D. Germline V gives CDR1 SEHNR, CDR2 FQNEAQ (reference sequence). V lost 4 bases and J 7 bases, leaving 22 bases between the germline ends. The CDR3 totals 16 residues. DNA of the CDR3: TGTGCCAGCAGCTCCTCAATCGGAGGGCTGCAAGGTGAAGCTTTCTTT. Protein sequence: CASSSSIGGLQGEAFF. The variable domain in full, with the rest retrieved from reference TRBV7-9 and TRBJ1-1, is DTGVSQNPRHKITKRGQNVTFRCDPISEHNRLYWYRQTLGQGPEFLTYFQNEAQLEKSRLLSDRFSAERPKGSFSTLEIQRTEQGDSAMYLCASSSSIGGLQGEAFFGQGTRLTVV.

The genes are TRBV5-1 and TRBJ2-5; D gene unclear. Trimming stripped 0 bases from V and 1 base from J, with 10 bases between. The CDR3 has 15 residues. Germline CDR1 SGHRS, CDR2 YFSETQ. The CDR3 DNA reads as TGCGCCAGCAGCTTGGGGCGGAAGATCCAAGAGACCCAGTACTTC. Translation: CASSLGRKIQETQYF.

The chain is built from TRBV7-9 and TRBJ1-1; the D gene is possibly TRBD1 (6 bases). V gave up 6 bases and J gave up 4 bases, with 15 bases separating them. The CDR3 consists of 14 residues. The germline CDR1 and CDR2 sequences are SEHNR and FQNEAQ (reference sequence). CDR3 in DNA: TGTGCCAGCAGTTTCGCTCAGGGGAGCACTGAAGCTTTCTTT. Protein product: CASSFAQGSTEAFF.

The gene calls are TRBV7-9 and TRBJ2-3; D uncertain. This CDR3 contains 12 residues. Trimming pared 5 bases from V and 6 bases from J, leaving 9 bases between. CDR1 SEHNR and CDR2 FQNEAQ come from the germline V gene (reference sequence). This chain's CDR3 is CASSPSADTQYF. The CDR3 DNA is TGTGCCAGCAGCCCGAGTGCTGATACGCAGTATTTT.

This rearrangement joins TRBV11-3 to TRBJ2-5, with 8 bases that match TRBD1. The J segment lost 3 bases and the V segment lost 5 bases, leaving 5 bases of the junction unmatched. Germline lookup yields CDR1 SGHNT and CDR2 YENEEA. The CDR3 has 14 residues. CDR3 amino acids: CASSPHRGEETQYF. The CDR3 nucleotides read TGTGCCAGCAGCCCACACAGGGGGGAAGAGACCCAGTACTTC.

V and J are TRBV27 and TRBJ2-3, with unresolved D. The V gene's germline CDR1 is MNHEY and CDR2 SMNVEV (reference sequence). V lost 1 base to trimming and J lost 6 bases, with 8 bases between them. CDR3 length: 13 amino acids. This CDR3 is CASSLYRPDTQYF. In nucleotides, the CDR3 is TGTGCCAGCAGTTTATATCGTCCGGATACGCAGTATTTT.

In nucleotides, the CDR3 is TGCGCCAGCAGCGTGGATCCCGGGACAGCCTATGGCTACACCTTC. Protein: CASSVDPGTAYGYTF. This chain links TRBV5-1 with TRBJ1-2, with TRBD1 matching 7 bases. The J segment lost 4 bases and the V segment lost 4 bases, leaving 10 bases of the junction unmatched. The CDR3 consists of 15 residues. CDR1 is SGHRS, CDR2 YFSETQ, per germline. Full variable domain (outside the CDR3, taken from reference TRBV5-1 and TRBJ1-2): KAGVTQTPRYLIKTRGQQVTLSCSPISGHRSVSWYQQTPGQGLQFLFEYFSETQRNKGNFPGRFSGRQFSNSRSEMNVSTLELGDSALYLCASSVDPGTAYGYTFGSGTRLTVV.

The chain recombines TRBV4-2 with TRBJ2-7, with TRBD2 identical over 12 bases. The CDR3 spans 15 residues. The germline gives CDR1 LGHNA, CDR2 YNFKEQ. J gave up 4 bases and V 4 bases, and 5 bases lay outside the gene matches. The CDR3: CASSRRTSGNYEQYF. CDR3 DNA: TGTGCCAGCAGCCGCCGGACTAGCGGGAATTACGAGCAGTACTTC.

The genes are TRBV4-2 and TRBJ1-4; TRBD1 might be the D (6 bases). Between the trimmed V and J ends, which lost 0 bases and 8 bases, there was a span of 16 bases. The CDR3 extends over 16 amino acids. Germline CDR1 reads LGHNA; CDR2 reads YNFKEQ. The CDR3 coding sequence is TGTGCCAGCAGCCAAGATGCGAGCGGCAGGGGAGAAAAACTGTTTTTT. Protein product: CASSQDASGRGEKLFF.

This clone appeared a single time. V is TRBV5-1 and J is TRBJ1-4; no definite D call. The CDR3 contains 17 residues. Trimming stripped 1 base from V and 0 bases from J, with 13 bases between. The germline gives CDR1 SGHRS, CDR2 YFSETQ. Here the CDR3 DNA reads TGCGCCAGCAGCTTGAGAGCGAGAGAGGCAACTAATGAAAAACTGTTTTTT. Its translation: CASSLRAREATNEKLFF.

The V call is TRBV5-4, the J call TRBJ1-4, with TRBD1 identical over 7 bases. The CDR3 spans 14 residues. Trimming at V came to 3 bases and at J to 8 bases, leaving 7 bases not matched to a gene. The germline V gene has CDR1 SGHNT and CDR2 YYREEE (reference sequence). In DNA, the CDR3 is TGTGCCAGCAGCTCACAGGGGCGTGGGGAAAAACTGTTTTTT. This encodes CASSSQGRGEKLFF.

The chain employs TRBV6-5 and TRBJ1-2; 9 nucleotides agree with TRBD1. With V trimmed by 5 bases and J by 4 bases, 5 bases remained unmatched. CDR1 is MNHEY and CDR2 is SVGAGI in the germline V gene. The CDR3 consists of 14 residues. The CDR3 spells CASSLTGGGYGYTF. The CDR3 coding sequence is TGTGCCAGCAGTCTTACAGGGGGCGGCTATGGCTACACCTTC.

The chain employs TRBV4-1 and TRBJ2-6; 9 nucleotides align to TRBD1. Unmatched junction bases numbered 7, after V lost 4 bases and J lost 0 bases. Germline assignment: CDR1 MGHRA and CDR2 YSYEKL. This CDR3 spans 18 amino acids. The CDR3 here is CASSPSRTGDSGANVLTF. CDR3 bases: TGCGCCAGCAGCCCCTCCCGGACAGGGGACTCTGGGGCCAACGTCCTGACTTTC.

The chain employs TRBV27 and TRBJ2-7, with D possibly TRBD2 on 5 matching bases. This CDR3 has 15 amino acids. Deletions cut 3 bases from V and 0 bases from J, with 12 bases between. Germline loops: CDR1 MNHEY, CDR2 SMNVEV (reference sequence). This chain's CDR3 is CASSLREKSSYEQYF. The CDR3 nucleotides are TGTGCCAGCAGTTTGAGGGAAAAGAGCTCCTACGAGCAGTACTTC.

The chain joins TRBV7-2 to TRBJ1-2; 9 nucleotides match TRBD1. The V gene end was trimmed by 5 bases and the J gene end by 7 bases; junction bases not matched to a gene: 11. This CDR3 comprises 15 residues. Germline V gene sequence: CDR1 SGHTA, CDR2 FQGNSA. In DNA, the CDR3 is TGTGCCAGCAGCCCCGCGGGACAGGGTGTCTCTGGCTACACCTTC. This gives the protein CASSPAGQGVSGYTF.

V gene TRBV5-1 combines with J gene TRBJ1-1; D unclear. Per the germline V gene, CDR1 is SGHRS and CDR2 is YFSETQ. The CDR3 runs 16 residues. V lost 3 bases to trimming and J lost 1 base, with 16 bases between them. The CDR3 DNA follows: TGCGCCAGCAGCTGGATACGAATCGATCAGAACACTGAAGCTTTCTTT. Translated: CASSWIRIDQNTEAFF.

This clone was seen ten or more times. The V gene is TRBV2, the J gene TRBJ1-5; weak D call: TRBD1 (6 bases). The germline CDR1 and CDR2 sequences are SNHLY and FYNNEI. V was cut by 8 bases and J by 7 bases, with 15 bases left in between. The CDR3 length is 13 residues. CDR3 protein: CASSLWGHQPQHF. Written as DNA, the CDR3 is TGTGCCAGCTCGCTTTGGGGGCACCAGCCCCAGCATTTT. Full variable domain (rest looked up from reference TRBV2 and TRBJ1-5): EPEVTQTPSHQVTQMGQEVILRCVPISNHLYFYWYRQILGQKVEFLVSFYNNEISEKSEIFDDQFSVERPDGSNFTLKIRSTKLEDSAMYFCASSLWGHQPQHFGDGTRLSIL.

V gene TRBV12-2 combines with J gene TRBJ2-1; the table's TRBD2 call for D was not verified on the DNA. TRBV12-2 is a pseudogene locus. This CDR3 has 17 amino acids. The CDR3 here is CASRLTRLAGPYNEQFF. The CDR3 nucleotides read TGTGCAAGTCGCTTAACACGGTTAGCGGGACCCTACAATGAGCAGTTCTTC.

This clone was detected only once. This rearrangement joins TRBV5-6 to TRBJ1-1; TRBD1 agrees at 8 bases. Germline V gives CDR1 SGHDT, CDR2 YYEEEE. The CDR3 sequence is 14 residues long. Germline trimming cut 3 bases from V and 3 bases from J; bases unmatched to any gene: 4. The CDR3, as DNA: TGTGCCAGCAGCTGGGGGACAGGCGACACTGAAGCTTTCTTT. Translating it yields CASSWGTGDTEAFF.

The chain recombines TRBV7-2 with TRBJ1-1; D is unresolved. Germline V gene lookup returns CDR1 SGHTA and CDR2 FQGNSA. This CDR3 is built from 13 residues. V was shortened by 5 bases and J by 4 bases, with 11 bases between the two germline ends. CDR3 in amino acids: CASSLDGITEAFF. DNA for the CDR3: TGTGCCAGCAGCCTCGATGGGATCACTGAAGCTTTCTTT.

The genes are TRBV5-6 and TRBJ2-5, with D possibly TRBD1 on 5 matching bases. Trimming took 0 bases from V and 1 from J, leaving 13 bases between them. Germline-derived CDR1 and CDR2 are SGHDT and YYEEEE. This CDR3 spans 16 amino acids. CDR3 protein: CASSLDGVTAQETQYF. The CDR3 DNA is TGTGCCAGCAGCTTGGATGGGGTGACAGCCCAAGAGACCCAGTACTTC.

V gene TRBV30 combines with J gene TRBJ2-1, with D unresolved. Germline V gene sequence: CDR1 GTSNPN, CDR2 SVGIG (reference sequence). The CDR3 sequence is 11 residues long. The V end lost 2 bases, the J end lost 6 bases, and 5 bases lay between the germline ends. The CDR3 loop is CAWSPFNEQFF. As DNA, the CDR3 is TGTGCCTGGAGTCCATTCAATGAGCAGTTCTTC.

CDR3 DNA sequence: TGTGCCAGCAGCTTAGGGTCACGATACAATGAGCAGTTCTTC. This gives the protein CASSLGSRYNEQFF. The J gene is TRBJ2-1, the V gene TRBV11-2; D not certain. The CDR3 length is 14 residues. Trimming took off 1 base at V and 4 bases at J, with 8 bases between the two ends. Germline V gene data show CDR1 as SGHAT and CDR2 as FQNNGV.

This sequence joins TRBV2 and TRBJ1-3; D is unresolved. Germline V gene lookup returns CDR1 SNHLY and CDR2 FYNNEI. V lost 7 bases and J lost 0, with 16 bases in between. CDR3 size: 16 residues. CDR3 sequence reads: CASKEVTRFSGNTIYF. As DNA, the CDR3 is TGTGCCAGCAAGGAAGTGACACGCTTCTCTGGAAACACCATATATTTT.

The rearrangement joins TRBV7-6 to TRBJ2-7, with D unresolved. This CDR3 region has 13 residues. Germline V lookup: CDR1 SGHVS, CDR2 FNYEAQ. The V end was cut by 1 base, the J end by 9 bases, with 13 bases between. CDR3 in amino acids: CASSLEFLGGQYF. The DNA for the CDR3 is TGTGCCAGCAGCTTAGAATTCCTCGGCGGGCAGTACTTC.

V gene TRBV28 combines with J gene TRBJ2-1; either TRBD1 or TRBD2 may fit D (5 bases each). The CDR3 runs to 18 residues. V was clipped by 5 bases and J by 2 bases, with 22 bases between them. CDR1 MDHEN and CDR2 SYDVKM come from the germline V gene. The CDR3 coding sequence is TGTGCCAGCAGTCCAAGGACGCACTCGGGACCTGCCTACAATGAGCAGTTCTTC. Its protein is CASSPRTHSGPAYNEQFF. The variable domain in full, with the rest retrieved from reference TRBV28 and TRBJ2-1, is DVKVTQSSRYLVKRTGEKVFLECVQDMDHENMFWYRQDPGLGLRLIYFSYDVKMKEKGDIPEGYSVSREKKERFSLILESASTNQTSMYLCASSPRTHSGPAYNEQFFGPGTRLTVL.

The V call is TRBV7-3, the J call TRBJ2-7; D ambiguous. Germline CDR1 reads SGHTA; CDR2 reads FQGTGA. The V and J ends lost 2 bases and 0 bases respectively, with 17 bases between them. The CDR3 sequence is 17 residues long. The CDR3 coding sequence is TGTGCCAGCAGCTTAGGAACCTCCCTCATCAACTCCTACGAGCAGTACTTC. Translated: CASSLGTSLINSYEQYF.

The chain recombines TRBV7-2 with TRBJ1-5, with D tentatively TRBD1 (5 bases). Germline V gene data show CDR1 as SGHTA and CDR2 as FQGNSA. The V and J ends lost 5 bases and 1 base respectively, with 12 bases between them. This CDR3 spans 15 amino acids. CDR3 amino acids: CASSRDHGSNQPQHF. The CDR3 DNA sequence: TGTGCCAGCAGCCGGGACCACGGCAGCAATCAGCCCCAGCATTTT.

The chain has TRBV9 and TRBJ2-1; no reliable D call. Per the germline V gene, CDR1 is SGDLS and CDR2 is YYNGEE. The CDR3 is made up of 15 amino acids. V was pared by 4 bases and J by 7 bases, with 18 bases between. CDR3 protein: CASSPGLNLGNEQFF. The CDR3 nucleotides read TGTGCCAGCAGCCCCGGGTTAAACTTGGGGAATGAGCAGTTCTTC.

The chain recombines TRBV5-5 with TRBJ2-5; D uncertain. Looked up from germline, CDR1 is SGHKS and CDR2 is YYEKEE (reference sequence). The CDR3 is 14 amino acids. V dropped 0 bases and J dropped 2 bases, with 8 bases sitting between them. CDR3 region: CASSLVGNQETQYF. CDR3 nucleotide sequence: TGTGCCAGCAGCTTGGTTGGGAATCAAGAGACCCAGTACTTC.